This entry lists 10 T cell receptor beta chains sequenced from one sample in a study of T cell responses to AZD1222 COVID-19 vaccine. The repertoire was sequenced with immunoSEQ multiplex PCR; TCRdb's copy has only in-frame clones and lacks some. The repertoire holds 140,000 to 150,000 clones, with approximately 85% as singletons. The sequencing here drew on peripheral blood, taken on day 0 of AZD1222 vaccination. These receptors came from an adult in good health.

The sample holds a few counts of this clone. V is TRBV6-1 and J is TRBJ2-1; TRBD2 might be the D (6 bases). Germline assignment: CDR1 MNHNS and CDR2 SASEGT. Between the trimmed V and J ends, which lost 0 bases and 6 bases, there was a span of 9 bases. The CDR3 runs to 14 residues. The CDR3 sequence: CASSEAWGVNEQFF. The CDR3 coding sequence is TGTGCCAGCAGTGAAGCGTGGGGGGTCAATGAGCAGTTCTTC.

J is TRBJ1-1 and V is TRBV6-5; D unclear. This CDR3 has 11 amino acids. The germline V gene encodes CDR1 MNHEY and CDR2 SVGAGI. V lost 10 bases and J lost 1, with 7 bases in between. The CDR3 sequence: CANPGNTEAFF. As DNA, the CDR3 is TGTGCCAACCCAGGGAACACTGAAGCTTTCTTT.

V gene TRBV10-3 combines with J gene TRBJ1-6, with 8 bases that match TRBD1. V was pared by 2 bases and J by 10 bases, with 7 bases of the junction left unmatched. This CDR3 region has 15 residues. Germline lookup yields CDR1 ENHRY and CDR2 SYGVKD. This CDR3 reads CAISEIRGTGSPLHF. As DNA, the CDR3 is TGTGCCATCAGTGAGATTCGGGGGACAGGCTCACCCCTCCACTTT.

This chain connects TRBV7-2 to TRBJ2-1; 7 positions match TRBD1. CDR1 is SGHTA, CDR2 FQGNSA, per germline. The junction had 6 bases not matched to a gene; V was cut back by 5 bases and J by 8 bases. The CDR3 covers 13 residues. The CDR3: CASSQGQLHEQFF. In DNA form, the CDR3 reads TGTGCCAGCAGCCAGGGACAGCTCCATGAGCAGTTCTTC.

In DNA, the CDR3 is TGTGCCAGCAGTGCCGGACCGGGTTACGAGCAGTACTTC. Translation: CASSAGPGYEQYF. The J gene is TRBJ2-7, the V gene TRBV27; D is undetermined. The CDR3 has 13 amino acids. The germline gives CDR1 MNHEY, CDR2 SMNVEV (reference sequence). V dropped 5 bases and J dropped 4 bases, with 12 bases sitting between them.

This chain links TRBV7-6 with TRBJ2-3, with D perhaps being TRBD1 or TRBD2 (5 bases each). The CDR3 totals 15 residues. Germline CDR1 and CDR2: SGHVS and FNYEAQ. Trimming shortened V by 5 bases and J by 4 bases, and 16 bases separated the two germline ends. The CDR3 region is CASSLNTGGADTQYF. DNA of the CDR3: TGTGCCAGCAGCCTAAATACAGGAGGAGCAGATACGCAGTATTTT. Complete variable domain (other parts from reference TRBV7-6 and TRBJ2-3): GAGVSQSPRYKVTKRGQDVALRCDPISGHVSLYWYRQALGQGPEFLTYFNYEAQQDKSGLPNDRFSAERPEGSISTLTIQRTEQRDSAMYRCASSLNTGGADTQYFGPGTRLTVL.

This clone has just a few counts. Other DNA sequences in the same sample also yield this CDR3. The chain uses TRBV29-1 and TRBJ2-7; 12 bases agree with TRBD2. Unmatched junction bases numbered 1, after V lost 4 bases and J lost 6 bases. The CDR3 contains 12 residues. CDR1 SQVTM and CDR2 ANQGSEA come from the germline V gene. CDR3 protein: CSVASGRGEQYF. The CDR3 DNA follows: TGCAGCGTTGCTAGCGGGAGGGGCGAGCAGTACTTC.

Concerning this clone itself: One end of the junction varies from germline; a read error may be responsible. This chain uses TRBV7-2 with TRBJ1-2, with 10 bases that match TRBD1. The CDR3 spans 14 residues. Germline CDR1 is SGHTA and CDR2 is FQGNSA. CDR3 in amino acids: CASSPQIGGGTGAF. Written as DNA, the CDR3 is TGTGCCAGCAGCCCCCAAATTGGAGGCGGGACAGGGGCCTTC.

The CDR3 region is CASSEVPGTGYSTIYF. The CDR3 region has the DNA TGTGCCAGCAGTGAAGTACCCGGGACAGGGTATAGCACCATATATTTT. The chain joins TRBV6-1 to TRBJ1-3, with 9 bases that match TRBD1. Trimming cost V 1 base and J 9 bases; bases outside gene matches: 10. This CDR3 contains 16 residues. From germline, CDR1 is MNHNS and CDR2 SASEGT.

Only one count was recorded for this clone. V usage is TRBV9 and J usage is TRBJ1-5; D is unresolved. Per the germline V gene, CDR1 is SGDLS and CDR2 is YYNGEE. V was pared by 0 bases and J by 7 bases, with 14 bases between. CDR3 length: 15 amino acids. In nucleotides, the CDR3 is TGTGCCAGCAGCGTAGAGGATGGGATTCGCCAGCCCCAGCATTTT. This translates into CASSVEDGIRQPQHF.